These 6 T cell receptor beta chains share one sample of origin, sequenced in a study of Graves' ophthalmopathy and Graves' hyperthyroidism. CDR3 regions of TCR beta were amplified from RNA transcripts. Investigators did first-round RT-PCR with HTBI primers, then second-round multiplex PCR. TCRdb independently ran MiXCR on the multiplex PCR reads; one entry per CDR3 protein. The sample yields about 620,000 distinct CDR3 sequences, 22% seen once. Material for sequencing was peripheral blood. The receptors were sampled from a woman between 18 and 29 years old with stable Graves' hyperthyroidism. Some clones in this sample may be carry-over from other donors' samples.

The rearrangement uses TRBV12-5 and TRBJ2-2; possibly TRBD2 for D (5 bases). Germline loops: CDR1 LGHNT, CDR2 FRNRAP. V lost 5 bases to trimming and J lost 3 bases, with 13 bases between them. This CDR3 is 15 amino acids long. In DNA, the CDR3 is TGTGCTAGTGGTCCGGGGATAACTCACACCGGGGAGCTGTTTTTT. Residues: CASGPGITHTGELFF.

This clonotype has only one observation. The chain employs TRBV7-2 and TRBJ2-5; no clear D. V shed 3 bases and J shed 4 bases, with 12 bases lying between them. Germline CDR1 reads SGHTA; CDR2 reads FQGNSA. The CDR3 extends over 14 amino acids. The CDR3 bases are TGTGCCAGCAGCTTGTGGCAGAGTAGAGAGACCCAGTACTTC. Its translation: CASSLWQSRETQYF.

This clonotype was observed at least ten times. This CDR3 is CASSQDLVETGNTEAFF. CDR3 DNA sequence: TGCGCCAGCAGCCAAGACTTGGTTGAGACGGGGAACACTGAAGCTTTCTTT. The chain has TRBV4-1 and TRBJ1-1; no definite D call. This CDR3 has 17 residues. Trimming stripped 0 bases from V and 1 base from J, with 15 bases between. The germline gives CDR1 MGHRA, CDR2 YSYEKL.

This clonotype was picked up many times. CDR3 loop: CASLDPDLQNIQYF. The CDR3 DNA reads as TGTGCCAGCCTTGACCCGGACCTACAAAACATTCAGTACTTC. The chain joins TRBV6-2 or TRBV6-3 to TRBJ2-4; no clear D gene. V lost 8 bases to trimming and J lost 5 bases, with 16 bases between them. Per the germline V gene, CDR1 is MNHEY and CDR2 is SVGEGT. This CDR3 comprises 14 residues.

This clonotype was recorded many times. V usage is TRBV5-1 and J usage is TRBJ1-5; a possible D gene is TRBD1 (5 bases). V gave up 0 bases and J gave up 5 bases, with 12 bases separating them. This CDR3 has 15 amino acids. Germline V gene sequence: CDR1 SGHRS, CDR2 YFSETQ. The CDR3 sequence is CASSLEGGADQPQHF. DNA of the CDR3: TGCGCCAGCAGCTTGGAGGGAGGGGCGGATCAGCCCCAGCATTTT. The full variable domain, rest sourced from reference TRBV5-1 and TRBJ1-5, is KAGVTQTPRYLIKTRGQQVTLSCSPISGHRSVSWYQQTPGQGLQFLFEYFSETQRNKGNFPGRFSGRQFSNSRSEMNVSTLELGDSALYLCASSLEGGADQPQHFGDGTRLSIL.

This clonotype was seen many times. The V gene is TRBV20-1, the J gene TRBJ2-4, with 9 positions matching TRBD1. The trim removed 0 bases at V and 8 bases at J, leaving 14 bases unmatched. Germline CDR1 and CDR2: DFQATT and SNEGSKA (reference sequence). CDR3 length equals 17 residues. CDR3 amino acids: CSARDLWTGEGFDIQYF. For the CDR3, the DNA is TGCAGTGCTAGAGATCTGTGGACAGGGGAAGGTTTTGACATTCAGTACTTC.